This T cell receptor (beta chain) was recorded in a study of post-analysis software for immune sequencing data. At the level of the study: Patients with relapsing-remitting, secondary progressive and progressive-relapsing multiple sclerosis courses were all represented.

The sample holds one count of this clonotype. Its matching antigen is unknown. The CDR3 covers 13 residues. The V and J ends lost 5 bases and 0 bases respectively, with 7 bases between them. Per the germline V gene, CDR1 is SEHNR and CDR2 is FQNEAQ (reference sequence). cDNA libraries for TCR beta contained unique molecular identifiers. Input amounts of 1 to 10 million T cells were used. These gave about 500,000 cDNA molecules, so each molecule approximated one T cell. TCRdb itself ran the PCR reads through MiXCR, one entry per CDR3 protein. The table has about 810,000 distinct CDR3 sequences, roughly 50% seen once. Study-level results: For normalized Chao1 diversity, multiple sclerosis patients scored significantly lower than controls did. F measure clustering grouped samples strongly by preparation batch. Controls had lower frequencies than patients of 4 or 5 TRBV segments, which included TRBV5-6, TRBV5-1 and TRBV20-1.

The sample taken for sequencing was blood. The gene calls are TRBV7-9 and TRBJ1-2; D ambiguous. The TCR originated in a girl aged 5 to 17 with multiple sclerosis. The CDR3 region is CASSPVANYGYTF. The CDR3 DNA sequence: TGTGCCAGCAGCCCCGTGGCTAACTATGGCTACACCTTC. The full variable domain, its missing parts supplied by reference TRBV7-9 and TRBJ1-2, is DTGVSQNPRHKITKRGQNVTFRCDPISEHNRLYWYRQTLGQGPEFLTYFQNEAQLEKSRLLSDRFSAERPKGSFSTLEIQRTEQGDSAMYLCASSPVANYGYTFGSGTRLTVV.